This is a list of T cell receptor beta chains from one sample in a study of metastatic and nonmetastatic thyroid tumors. TCRdb re-analyzed the PCR reads through MiXCR. This table has 25,000 to 30,000 clones, under 25% appearing once. The source material was blood. These receptors originate from a female donor with papillary thyroid cancer or a benign thyroid nodule (not recorded which). Some clones in this sample may be carry-over from other donors' samples. The CDR3 runs from the conserved cysteine through the conserved F or W. A D gene is named only where the DNA matches it firmly. Clone size, where shown, is once, few, many, or a class for clones that have expanded.

>TRBV12-3/TRBV12-4|14|many|TRBJ1-6|.
CASSLRQVNSPLHF
TGTGCCAGCAGTTTAAGACAGGTCAATTCACCCCTCCACTTT
>TRBV18|12|.|TRBJ1-4|.
CASSPPIGKLFF
TGTGCCAGCTCACCACCTATTGGAAAACTGTTTTTT
>TRBV28|14|many|TRBJ2-1|.
CASSFDFAINEQFF
TGTGCCAGCAGTTTCGATTTTGCAATCAATGAGCAGTTCTTC
>TRBV20-1|14|.|TRBJ1-5|TRBD1
CSARDGTVNQPQHF
TGCAGTGCTAGAGACGGGACAGTCAATCAGCCCCAGCATTTT
>TRBV6-2/TRBV6-3|16|many|TRBJ1-5|.
CASSYSRTGINQPQHF
TGTGCCAGCAGTTACAGTAGGACCGGAATCAATCAGCCCCAGCATTTT
>TRBV18|13|many|TRBJ1-1|.
CASSPNRNTEAFF
TGTGCCAGCTCACCAAACCGGAACACTGAAGCTTTCTTT
>TRBV12-3/TRBV12-4|15|.|TRBJ2-7|.
CASRRVGGSYYEQYF
TGTGCCAGCAGGCGGGTCGGGGGCAGCTACTACGAGCAGTACTTC
>TRBV10-3|14|few|TRBJ2-7|.
CAISARGSTYEQYF
TGTGCCATCAGTGCAAGGGGTTCAACCTACGAGCAGTACTTC
>TRBV5-1|16|few|TRBJ2-7|.
CASSLSGQGGPYEQYF
TGCGCCAGCAGCTTGTCGGGCCAGGGTGGTCCCTACGAGCAGTACTTC
>TRBV19|16|.|TRBJ2-2|.
CASSISERVNTGELFF
TGTGCCAGTAGTATATCGGAAAGGGTGAACACCGGGGAGCTGTTTTTT
>TRBV6-5|15|few|TRBJ2-2|.
CASSYSPDNTGELFF
TGTGCCAGCAGTTACTCCCCAGATAACACCGGGGAGCTGTTTTTT
>TRBV30|14|.|TRBJ2-1|TRBD2
CAGNGTSGSFEQFF
TGTGCAGGGAACGGGACTAGCGGGAGTTTCGAGCAGTTCTTC
>TRBV6-1|12|.|TRBJ2-7|.
CASGGQSYEQYF
TGTGCCAGCGGTGGACAGAGCTACGAGCAGTACTTC
>TRBV12-3/TRBV12-4|13|many|TRBJ2-4|TRBD2
CASTGGAKNIQYF
TGTGCCTCAACGGGAGGGGCCAAAAACATTCAGTACTTC
>TRBV6-2/TRBV6-3|18|few|TRBJ2-7|.
CASSRDRGFTSGIYEQYF
TGTGCCAGCAGTCGGGACAGGGGATTCACTAGCGGGATCTACGAGCAGTACTTC
>TRBV7-9|14|many|TRBJ2-7|TRBD1
CASSERQGADEQYF
TGTGCCAGCAGCGAGAGACAGGGGGCAGACGAGCAGTACTTC
>TRBV19|13|few|TRBJ1-1|TRBD1
CASTGQVGTEAFF
TGTGCCAGTACCGGACAGGTCGGCACTGAAGCTTTCTTT
>TRBV7-2|14|.|TRBJ2-3|.
CASSLAAHTDTQYF
TGTGCCAGCAGCTTAGCGGCGCACACAGATACGCAGTATTTT
>TRBV6-1|16|.|TRBJ2-5|.
CASSVSTGEGWETQYF
TGTGCCAGCAGCGTATCCACGGGAGAGGGATGGGAGACCCAGTACTTC
>TRBV4-1|16|many|TRBJ1-3|.
CASSQVSGLSGNTIYF
TGCGCCAGCAGCCAAGTTTCGGGCCTCTCTGGAAACACCATATATTTT
>TRBV12-3/TRBV12-4|14|many|TRBJ2-7|TRBD2
CASRKLAGSYEQYF
TGTGCCAGCAGGAAACTAGCGGGCTCCTACGAGCAGTACTTC
>TRBV20-1|15|once|TRBJ2-7|TRBD2
CSALLSGRTLGEQYF
TGCAGTGCTCTACTTAGCGGGAGGACCCTAGGCGAGCAGTACTTC
>TRBV9|15|many|TRBJ2-5|.
CASSVGGETRETQYF
TGTGCCAGCAGCGTAGGGGGGGAAACTAGGGAGACCCAGTACTTC
>TRBV10-3|14|.|TRBJ2-2|TRBD1
CDMRTGTGAGELFF
TGTGACATGAGGACCGGGACAGGGGCCGGGGAGCTGTTTTTT